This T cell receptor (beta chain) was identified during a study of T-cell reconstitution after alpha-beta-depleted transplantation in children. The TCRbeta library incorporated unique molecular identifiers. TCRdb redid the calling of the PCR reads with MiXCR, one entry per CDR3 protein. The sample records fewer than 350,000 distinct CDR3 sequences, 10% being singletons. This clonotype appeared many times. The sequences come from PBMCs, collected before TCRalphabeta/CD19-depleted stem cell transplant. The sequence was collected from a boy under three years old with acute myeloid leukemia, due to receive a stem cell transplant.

The DNA of the CDR3 is TGTGCCAGCAGCCAAATGGCAGGGGCCAACGTCCTGACTTTC. This sequence encodes CASSQMAGANVLTF. The chain uses TRBV3-1 and TRBJ2-6; D gene uncertain. This CDR3 comprises 14 residues. Trimming removed 2 bases at V and 4 bases at J, with 6 bases between. Per germline, CDR1 LGHDT and CDR2 YNNKEL (reference sequence).